This T cell receptor beta chain was retrieved from a study of T-cell reconstitution after alpha-beta-depleted transplantation in children. Between the trimmed V and J ends, which lost 2 bases and 0 bases, there was a span of 22 bases. CDR1 is LGHNT and CDR2 is FRNRAP in the germline V gene. CDR3 size: 19 residues. This clonotype was recorded a few times. It was with unique molecular identifiers that the TCRbeta library was prepared. TCRdb called the PCR reads again in MiXCR, with one record for every CDR3 protein. The sample has more than 500,000 distinct CDR3 sequences, about an eighth seen once; the top ten hold around 15%.

The sample consisted of PBMCs, mostly from graft donor cells, taken 180 days after TCRalphabeta/CD19-depleted stem cell transplant. J is TRBJ1-1 and V is TRBV12-5, with D possibly TRBD1 on 6 matching bases. This TCR derives from a female patient younger than 10 who had a stem cell transplant for aplastic anemia, so the T cells may come from the graft donor. The CDR3 DNA reads TGTGCTAGTGGTTTGCACCTCAGCACCAGGGGCTTCATGAACACTGAAGCTTTCTTT. Protein product: CASGLHLSTRGFMNTEAFF.